Below, 25 T cell receptor beta chains from the same sample are listed, as sequenced in a study of T cell repertoires in cytomegalovirus infection (dated by TCRdb to 2018 to 2020). No antigens are known for them. Reads for this sample came from an Illumina HiSeq 1500. TCRdb trimmed public reads at Q25 via fastp, called clones via MiXCR and kept in-frame beta chains. Each record represents a unique CDR3 protein, reported with the most common genes and DNA among its rows. The sample has some 57,000 distinct CDR3 sequences on record, more than 25% of them singletons. The ten largest clonotypes hold roughly 70% of the sample. Sequenced input: PBMCs, sequenced either directly or after in vitro stimulation (not recorded which). The receptors here all came from a human donor in good health (CMV status not recorded). Some clones in this sample may be carry-over from other donors' samples.

In this sample, this clonotype turned up many times. The chain links TRBV7-2 to TRBJ2-1, with 8 positions matching TRBD2. V shed 5 bases, J shed 7 bases, and the junction held 13 bases outside the gene matches. Germline CDR1 and CDR2: SGHTA and FQGNSA. The CDR3 length is 16 residues. The CDR3 is CASSQEERGRKNEQFF. DNA for the CDR3: TGTGCCAGCAGCCAGGAAGAGCGGGGGAGGAAGAATGAGCAGTTCTTC.

The chain couples TRBV12-3 or TRBV12-4 to TRBJ1-1, with D possibly TRBD1 on 6 matching bases. This CDR3 is 13 amino acids long. The V end lost 5 bases, the J end lost 3 bases, and 10 bases lay between the germline ends. The CDR3 sequence is CASSRRTDTEAFF. The DNA of the CDR3 is TGTGCCAGCAGTCGGAGGACAGACACTGAAGCTTTCTTT.

This clonotype was counted only a few times. The CDR3 is CASSMGLAEAADTQYF. CDR3 DNA: TGTGCCAGTAGTATGGGACTAGCGGAAGCTGCAGATACGCAGTATTTT. The rearrangement links TRBV19 to TRBJ2-3, with 11 positions matching TRBD2. CDR1 and CDR2 from the germline V gene are LNHDA and SQIVND (reference sequence). V shed 3 bases, J shed 4 bases, and the junction held 6 bases outside the gene matches. This CDR3 is built from 16 residues. Using reference TRBV19 and TRBJ2-3 for the parts outside the CDR3, the full variable domain is DGGITQSPKYLFRKEGQNVTLSCEQNLNHDAMYWYRQDPGQGLRLIYYSQIVNDFQKGDIAEGYSVSREKKESFPLTVTSAQKNPTAFYLCASSMGLAEAADTQYFGPGTRLTVL.

This chain connects TRBV9 to TRBJ2-7; D might be TRBD2 (6 bases). With 3 bases removed from V and 0 bases from J, the gap between germline ends came to 16 bases. Looked up from germline, CDR1 is SGDLS and CDR2 is YYNGEE. This CDR3 spans 16 amino acids. In DNA form, the CDR3 reads TGTGCCAGCAGCGCGGCCCCGACTAGGTACTCCTACGAGCAGTACTTC. Protein product: CASSAAPTRYSYEQYF.

The chain uses TRBV7-2 and TRBJ1-2, with 9 bases that match TRBD1. CDR3 size: 16 residues. Per the germline V gene, CDR1 is SGHTA and CDR2 is FQGNSA. Germline trimming cut 4 bases from V and 3 bases from J; bases unmatched to any gene: 9. The CDR3 spells CASSSLRTGAYYGYTF. DNA for the CDR3: TGTGCCAGCAGCTCCTTAAGGACAGGGGCGTACTATGGCTACACCTTC.

This clonotype turned up a few times. V gene TRBV4-1 combines with J gene TRBJ1-2; D is perhaps TRBD1 (5 bases). V gave up 0 bases and J gave up 14 bases, with 19 bases separating them. The CDR3 runs to 14 residues. Germline V gives CDR1 MGHRA, CDR2 YSYEKL. CDR3 bases: TGCGCCAGCAGCCAAGAAGGGGACCGATTAGCTTGGACCTTC. It translates to CASSQEGDRLAWTF.

Many counts were recorded for this clonotype. V and J are TRBV5-6 and TRBJ2-2, with unresolved D. CDR1 and CDR2 (germline): SGHDT, YYEEEE. CDR3 length: 15 residues. V was clipped by 6 bases and J by 5 bases, with 17 bases between them. This CDR3 is CASISSRHLTGELFF. CDR3 sequence (DNA): TGTGCCAGCATCTCGTCCCGACACTTGACCGGGGAGCTGTTTTTT.

The V and J genes are TRBV2 and TRBJ2-3; D possibly matches TRBD1 or TRBD2 (5 bases each). V dropped 0 bases and J dropped 1 base, with 11 bases sitting between them. The CDR3 extends over 16 amino acids. Germline V gives CDR1 SNHLY, CDR2 FYNNEI. This CDR3 is CASSEAWGPGTDTQYF. The CDR3 nucleotides are TGTGCCAGCAGTGAAGCATGGGGACCGGGCACAGATACGCAGTATTTT.

V gene TRBV10-3 combines with J gene TRBJ1-4, with 10 bases lining up with TRBD1. Germline CDR1 and CDR2: ENHRY and SYGVKD. V lost 3 bases and J lost 5; bases outside the gene matches: 3. This CDR3 spans 15 amino acids. CDR3 loop: CAISERGQGNEKLFF. The CDR3 DNA reads as TGTGCCATCAGTGAAAGGGGACAGGGGAATGAAAAACTGTTTTTT.

The chain carries TRBV6-2 or TRBV6-3 and TRBJ2-1, with 7 bases that match TRBD1. V was pared by 2 bases and J by 6 bases, with 7 bases of the junction left unmatched. The CDR3 has 15 residues. Germline V gives CDR1 MNHEY, CDR2 SVGEGT. The CDR3 region is CASSYPTGLGNEQFF. For the CDR3, the DNA is TGTGCCAGCAGTTACCCGACAGGGTTGGGCAATGAGCAGTTCTTC.

This sequence joins TRBV19 and TRBJ2-3, with TRBD2 matching 9 bases. The CDR3 runs 17 residues. Germline V gene data show CDR1 as LNHDA and CDR2 as SQIVND (reference sequence). V dropped 5 bases and J dropped 2; count of bases not matched to a gene: 11. The CDR3 DNA follows: TGTGCCAGTAGTCCTACCTTGGAGCGGGGGGACACAGATACGCAGTATTTT. This sequence encodes CASSPTLERGDTDTQYF.

This clonotype has a handful of counts. The V and J genes are TRBV7-2 and TRBJ1-3; D unresolved. The germline V gene has CDR1 SGHTA and CDR2 FQGNSA. There are 14 residues in the CDR3. Deletions cut 4 bases from V and 0 bases from J, with 7 bases between. The CDR3 region has the DNA TGTGCCAGCAGCTCCGGGATCTCTGGAAACACCATATATTTT. Residues: CASSSGISGNTIYF.

This clonotype was picked up many times. The chain uses TRBV7-6 and TRBJ2-3; 11 positions agree with TRBD1. CDR1 is SGHVS, CDR2 FNYEAQ, per germline. CDR3 length: 15 residues. Trimming took 5 bases from V and 10 from J; bases not matched to a gene: 11. The CDR3 reads CASSPRGQGAFAQYF. The CDR3 nucleotides are TGTGCCAGCAGCCCCCGCGGACAGGGGGCTTTCGCGCAGTATTTT. The whole variable domain, remainder taken from reference TRBV7-6 and TRBJ2-3, is GAGVSQSPRYKVTKRGQDVALRCDPISGHVSLYWYRQALGQGPEFLTYFNYEAQQDKSGLPNDRFSAERPEGSISTLTIQRTEQRDSAMYRCASSPRGQGAFAQYFGPGTRLTVL.

The V call is TRBV10-3, the J call TRBJ2-5; TRBD1 matches at 7 bases. Trimming took 6 bases from V and 4 from J; bases not matched to a gene: 2. Germline loops: CDR1 ENHRY, CDR2 SYGVKD. The CDR3 is made up of 12 amino acids. CDR3: CAISDRAETQYF. In nucleotides, the CDR3 is TGTGCCATCAGCGACAGGGCAGAGACCCAGTACTTC.

The chain carries TRBV9 and TRBJ2-7; 9 bases match TRBD1. CDR3 length: 14 amino acids. The junction had 7 bases not matched to a gene; V was cut back by 3 bases and J by 6 bases. The germline V gene has CDR1 SGDLS and CDR2 YYNGEE. The CDR3 region is CASSATGGSGEQYF. As DNA, the CDR3 is TGTGCCAGCAGCGCGACAGGGGGAAGTGGCGAGCAGTACTTC. The whole variable domain, remainder taken from reference TRBV9 and TRBJ2-7, is DSGVTQTPKHLITATGQRVTLRCSPRSGDLSVYWYQQSLDQGLQFLIQYYNGEERAKGNILERFSAQQFPDLHSELNLSSLELGDSALYFCASSATGGSGEQYFGPGTRLTVT.

V is TRBV18 and J is TRBJ2-5; tentatively, D is TRBD1 (5 bases). Trimming pared 3 bases from V and 2 bases from J, leaving 7 bases between. This CDR3 is 13 amino acids long. CDR1 KGHSH and CDR2 LQKENI come from the germline V gene. CDR3 DNA sequence: TGTGCCAGCTCACCGAACAGGCAAGAGACCCAGTACTTC. It encodes CASSPNRQETQYF.

The chain employs TRBV5-5 and TRBJ2-7, with D possibly TRBD1 on 5 matching bases. The germline CDR1 and CDR2 sequences are SGHKS and YYEKEE (reference sequence). The length of the CDR3 is 14 residues. V lost 1 base and J lost 3, with 11 bases in between. CDR3 coding DNA: TGTGCCAGCAGCTTGAGGGGTACTAACTACGAGCAGTACTTC. Its translation: CASSLRGTNYEQYF.

The J gene is TRBJ2-7, the V gene TRBV7-2; 9 bases are shared with TRBD2. CDR1 is SGHTA, CDR2 FQGNSA, per germline. The CDR3 contains 15 residues. With 2 bases clipped from V and 4 bases from J, the junction kept 6 bases outside the gene matches. CDR3: CASSLLSSGEYEQYF. CDR3 nucleotide sequence: TGTGCCAGCAGCTTATTGTCTAGCGGGGAATACGAGCAGTACTTC. The full variable domain, completed using reference TRBV7-2 and TRBJ2-7, is GAGVSQSPSNKVTEKGKDVELRCDPISGHTALYWYRQSLGQGLEFLIYFQGNSAPDKSGLPSDRFSAERTGGSVSTLTIQRTQQEDSAVYLCASSLLSSGEYEQYFGPGTRLTVT.

The CDR3 DNA sequence: TGCAGTGCTAGACTAGAGAGCGGGAGGGCGACCCAGTACTTC. It specifies CSARLESGRATQYF. The V call is TRBV20-1, the J call TRBJ2-5, with 10 bases identical to TRBD2. The trim removed 2 bases at V and 7 bases at J, leaving 7 bases unmatched. The CDR3 has 14 residues. Per the germline V gene, CDR1 is DFQATT and CDR2 is SNEGSKA (reference sequence).

The gene calls are TRBV5-4 and TRBJ1-1, with a weak D call TRBD1 (5 bases). Trimming cost V 4 bases and J 4 bases, with 20 bases left between them. Per germline, CDR1 SGHNT and CDR2 YYREEE (reference sequence). This CDR3 is 16 amino acids long. This CDR3 reads CASSTLPGGELTEAFF. The DNA for the CDR3 is TGTGCCAGCAGCACCCTACCGGGGGGGGAGCTCACTGAAGCTTTCTTT.

This clonotype has only a few counts. The rearrangement links TRBV12-3 or TRBV12-4 to TRBJ2-1, with 12 bases that match TRBD2. The CDR3 extends over 15 amino acids. The V and J ends lost 6 bases and 8 bases, in that order; junction bases with no gene match: 8. The CDR3 is CASSMTSGSGDEQFF. DNA for the CDR3: TGTGCCAGCAGCATGACTAGCGGGAGTGGGGATGAGCAGTTCTTC.

The DNA of the CDR3 is TGTGCCAGTAGCCACGGGGAGACCCAGTACTTC. Protein: CASSHGETQYF. The V gene is TRBV19, the J gene TRBJ2-5; D gene unclear. V shed 6 bases and J shed 5 bases, with 7 bases lying between them. The germline CDR1 and CDR2 sequences are LNHDA and SQIVND (reference sequence). The CDR3 contains 11 residues.

The chain carries TRBV20-1 and TRBJ1-4; D not resolved. The germline CDR1 and CDR2 sequences are DFQATT and SNEGSKA (reference sequence). CDR3 length equals 17 residues. Trimming took 0 bases from V and 4 from J, leaving 18 bases between them. The CDR3 sequence: CSARDRFAATGNEKLFF. The CDR3 DNA sequence: TGCAGTGCTAGAGATCGCTTTGCAGCCACGGGTAATGAAAAACTGTTTTTT.

The rearrangement links TRBV12-3 or TRBV12-4 to TRBJ1-1; 7 bases are shared with TRBD1. The ends lost 6 bases at V and 3 bases at J; junction bases unmatched: 19. This CDR3 is built from 18 residues. The CDR3 DNA follows: TGTGCCAGCAGGAGGGGGAGGGGCCCTGACAGGGTATACACTGAAGCTTTCTTT. Amino acids: CASRRGRGPDRVYTEAFF.

The chain links TRBV11-2 to TRBJ1-4; D uncertain. V dropped 1 base and J dropped 4 bases, with 10 bases sitting between them. Germline assignment: CDR1 SGHAT and CDR2 FQNNGV. This CDR3 spans 15 amino acids. The CDR3 DNA is TGTGCCAGCAGCTTAGTGGGCGGCAATAATGAAAAACTGTTTTTT. Its protein product is CASSLVGGNNEKLFF.